This TCR beta chain was recorded in a study of T cell repertoires in aging, cancer and after chemotherapy (dated by TCRdb to about 2019). With respect to the entire study: Donors were distributed across six age groups ranging from 30 or younger to 70 or older, with at least three individuals included per group. Alongside approximately 97 healthy donors serving as a reference group, the cohort included roughly 220 cancer patients, of whom more than 90 had hematological cancers and approximately 120 had solid cancers. The full dataset contained several million TCR reads. To examine immunoaging and T cell reconstitution after chemotherapy, the study profiled TCR beta repertoires in peripheral blood from healthy donors and cancer patients. TCR repertoires from healthy donor controls were recorded over periods of several months to years and showed clear clonal overlap between repeated samplings. General findings and caveats noted by the study authors: The authors noted that the repertoire data do not allow conclusions about immunological memory after chemotherapy. Significantly lower blood TCR diversity and higher clonality were observed in untreated patients with hematological or solid cancers than in age-matched healthy donors. An increase in median generation probability over the chemotherapy interval was observed in both cancer cohorts, suggesting that the repertoire was reconstituted through rebound thymic output. In healthy donors, the decline in TCR diversity with age was mainly due to loss of richness, whereas in cancer patients loss of evenness also played a role.

Instead of sorted cells or RNA, genomic DNA extracted from peripheral blood served as the source for amplifying TCR beta rearrangements. With regard to this clonotype: This clone's antigen is unknown. One end of the junction does not line up with germline, which may come from a read error.

CDR1 and CDR2 are drawn from the germline V gene (reference sequence): GTSNPN, SVGIG. Its CDR3 holds 17 amino acids, cysteine through phenylalanine. Only the CDR3 region is kept as DNA, spanning 51 bases read in frame from base 1. Multiplex touch-down PCR with a mixed TRB-A/B primer pool was used to amplify rearranged TRB sequences covering the V, D and J segments. Illumina adapters and sample indices were attached to the amplicons through two consecutive PCR reactions run with Phusion HS II polymerase. The amplicons were purified from gel with the NucleoSpin Gel and PCR Clean-up kit and then assessed with Qubit and an Agilent 2100 Bioanalyzer. The libraries were sequenced on an Illumina MiSeq with 600-cycle, single-indexed, paired-end runs. As for the original processing: Processing of the TRB sequences was carried out with MiXCR versions 2.12 and 3.0.5. Each unique CDR3 nucleotide sequence was counted as one clone, and only productive sequences with at least two reads were retained. Repertoire metrics included Shannon diversity, evenness, clonality (one minus evenness), and alpha-parameterized diversity profiles from alpha 0 to 5. The IGoR algorithm was used to compute generation probabilities of clones in paired pre- and post-chemotherapy samples. TCRdb ran its own pipeline on the public reads, namely fastp trimming at Q25 and MiXCR clone calling, and kept in-frame beta chains. Merged by CDR3 protein, the rows form single entries marked with the most common genes and DNA. The V and J calls were not made by the authors but by TCRdb's processing. Here the sample has 10,000 to 15,000 distinct CDR3 sequences; approximately 40% occur a single time. The ten top clones hold 6.6% of the sample.

The clonotype originates from a human donor in good health. The donor label of this sample is uncertain. Specimen: blood. The chain uses TRBV30 and TRBJ2-6; 8 middle bases align to TRBD1. The CDR3 reads as follows: CAWNPDRGYSGTNVLTF. The DNA sequence follows: TGTGCCTGGAACCCAGACAGGGGATACTCTGGGACCAACGTCCTGACTTTC.